This TCR beta chain was profiled in a study of cytomegalovirus exposure and HLA in healthy donors. CDR1 LNHDA and CDR2 SQIVND come from the germline V gene (reference sequence). Trimming cost V 5 bases and J 9 bases; bases outside gene matches: 12. This CDR3 spans 15 amino acids. Primers for the PCR totalled 60 Vbeta and 13 Jbeta. The data were produced by immunoSEQ multiplex PCR, yet TCRdb's version contains in-frame clones alone and is incomplete. The profile shows tens of thousands of clones, approximately 83% of them singletons. Study-wide results and limits: Sequences of the TCR beta chain were said to predict the HLA-A and HLA-B alleles of most subjects accurately. In a later analysis, productive TCRs from donors in an Asian-associated ancestry cluster reportedly carried fewer N-insertions than the cohort mean. Some TCR beta chains (164 of them) were listed as cytomegalovirus-associated.

Of note for this clone: Its cognate antigen is unknown.

The chain uses TRBV19 and TRBJ2-7; TRBD2 aligns across 11 bases. The clonotype was recovered from a human donor in good health. The sequenced sample was PBMCs. CDR3 sequence: CASSDLAGGRMGQYF. Written as DNA, the CDR3 is TGTGCCAGTAGTGATCTAGCGGGAGGAAGGATGGGGCAGTACTTC.